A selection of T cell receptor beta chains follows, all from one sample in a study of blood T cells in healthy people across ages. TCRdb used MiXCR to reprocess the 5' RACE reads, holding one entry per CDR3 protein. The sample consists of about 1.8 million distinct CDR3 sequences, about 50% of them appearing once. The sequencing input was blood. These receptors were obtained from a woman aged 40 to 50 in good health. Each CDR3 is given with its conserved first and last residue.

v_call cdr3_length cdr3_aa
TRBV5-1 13 CASSLQGEDGYTF
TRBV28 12 CASRPSVDEQYF
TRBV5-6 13 CASSGTSWGEQYF
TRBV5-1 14 CASSSDYGQAVRFF
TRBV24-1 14 CATSDSGTAYGYTF
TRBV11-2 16 CASSSGFTLPTDTQYF
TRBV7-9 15 CASSALAGGMETQYF
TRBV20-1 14 CSASRGTTYNEQFF
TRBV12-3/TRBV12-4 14 CASSEGQGGTEAFF
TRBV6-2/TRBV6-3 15 CASSSRDRVSEKLFF
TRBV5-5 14 CASSLDSATYEQYF
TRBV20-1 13 CSASGDGTYEQYF
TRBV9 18 CASSVATSSGGPTDTQYF
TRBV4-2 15 CASSQESGGDHEQYF
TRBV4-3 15 CASSQDTRGVYEQYF
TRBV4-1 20 CASSRAPRAGGPRSYNEQFF
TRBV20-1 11 CSGEAGYEQYF
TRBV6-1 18 CASSLRLAGAQIQETQYF
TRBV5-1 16 CASSPQAGASTDTQYF
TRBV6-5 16 CASRRSGGASYNEQFF
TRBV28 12 CASFAVGETQYF
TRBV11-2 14 CASSLWGRDTEAFF
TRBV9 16 CASSVVESSYNSPLHF